The T cell receptor beta chain described here comes from a study of T cells in Graves' hyperthyroidism and ophthalmopathy. Whole-study results and caveats: Clonotypes that were expanded in thyroid above 0.001 mostly appeared in blood too. Stable hyperthyroidism was separated from ophthalmopathy by a model based on 13 V-J features.

This clonotype showed up many times. Its specificity is not known. Germline V gives CDR1 SGHAT, CDR2 FQNNGV. With 5 bases clipped from V and 7 bases from J, the junction kept 10 bases outside the gene matches. CDR3 length equals 15 residues. For ophthalmopathy patients, the Clinical Activity Score was at least 3 and the NOSPECS grade at least 4; duration was under 3 months. Using RNA transcripts as the source, TCR beta CDR3 regions were amplified. First-round RT-PCR targeting the TCR CDR3 was performed with the HTBI primer set. TCRdb reanalysed the multiplex PCR reads using MiXCR and keeps one entry per CDR3 protein. The sample consists of approximately 330,000 distinct CDR3 sequences, approximately 14% of them appearing once.

Sequencing was done on a sample of blood. This sequence originates from a middle-aged woman with Graves' ophthalmopathy. The rearrangement links TRBV11-2 to TRBJ2-2; TRBD1 agrees at 7 bases. The CDR3 DNA follows: TGTGCCAGCAGCCCCTGGACAGGTTGGGACGGGGAGCTGTTTTTT. Translation gives CASSPWTGWDGELFF. Together with reference TRBV11-2 and TRBJ2-2, the CDR3 gives the full variable domain: EAGVAQSPRYKIIEKRQSVAFWCNPISGHATLYWYQQILGQGPKLLIQFQNNGVVDDSQLPKDRFSAERLKGVDSTLKIQPAKLEDSAVYLCASSPWTGWDGELFFGEGSRLTVL.